What follows are 14 T cell receptor beta chains derived from one specimen sequenced in a study of regulatory T cells in long-lasting Graves disease. Time point described: persistent/refractory GD, antithyroid drugs over 5 years with positive TRAb. The authors made the TCR library using RNA they extracted from PBMCs. TCR beta libraries were built with iRepertoire HTBI primers and Arm-PCR of CDR3 regions. Each CDR3 protein gets one entry after TCRdb re-called the multiplex PCR reads with MiXCR. The table shows fewer than 400,000 distinct CDR3 sequences, with around 20% occurring only once. This material consisted of peripheral blood mononuclear cells (PBMCs), taken when the disease was refractory, from a patient treated with antithyroid drugs. Every receptor here comes from a female donor with Graves disease.

The chain carries TRBV6-1 and TRBJ1-3, with D possibly being TRBD1 (6 bases). V was cut by 7 bases and J by 0 bases, with 10 bases left in between. The germline gives CDR1 MNHNS, CDR2 SASEGT. This CDR3 is built from 14 residues. CDR3 sequence: CASIGQISGNTIYF. The DNA of the CDR3 is TGTGCCAGCATCGGACAGATCTCTGGAAACACCATATATTTT.

In its sample, this clonotype was seen many times. The chain carries TRBV2 and TRBJ2-7, with 7 bases lining up with TRBD2. This CDR3 spans 14 amino acids. V trimming: 7 bases; J trimming: 1 base; junction bases outside the gene matches: 7. Germline V gene data show CDR1 as SNHLY and CDR2 as FYNNEI. CDR3 nucleotides: TGTGCCAGCAAGAAAGGGACTACGTCCTACGAGCAGTACTTC. This codes for CASKKGTTSYEQYF.

The chain employs TRBV19 and TRBJ2-7; 7 bases map to TRBD2. The CDR3 loop spans 15 amino acids. J lost 5 bases, V lost 3 bases, and 10 bases had no gene match. CDR1 and CDR2 (germline): LNHDA, SQIVND (reference sequence). For the CDR3, the DNA is TGTGCCAGTAGTATTGGACTAGGTCAACTCCACGAGCAGTACTTC. Amino acid sequence: CASSIGLGQLHEQYF.

This sequence joins TRBV30 and TRBJ1-6, with 7 bases aligning to TRBD1. The CDR3 runs 15 residues. Germline values: CDR1 GTSNPN, CDR2 SVGIG (reference sequence). Unmatched junction bases numbered 10, after V lost 5 bases and J lost 6 bases. The CDR3 reads CAWQEAGGSNSPLHF. In nucleotides, the CDR3 is TGTGCCTGGCAAGAGGCAGGGGGAAGTAATTCACCCCTCCACTTT.

V usage is TRBV11-2 and J usage is TRBJ1-3; D gene unclear. There are 13 residues in the CDR3. V lost 0 bases to trimming and J lost 8 bases, with 8 bases between them. Germline assignment: CDR1 SGHAT and CDR2 FQNNGV. In DNA, the CDR3 is TGTGCCAGCAGCTTAGATCCAGGTTACACCATATATTTT. The encoded protein is CASSLDPGYTIYF.

The CDR3 is CASSMGAGLTGGYTF. The DNA for the CDR3 is TGTGCCAGTAGTATGGGTGCAGGGCTAACGGGGGGCTACACCTTC. The V call is TRBV19, the J call TRBJ2-4; D is possibly TRBD1 (5 bases). The J call may be incorrect, as the DNA end agrees better with TRBJ1-2. Germline V gives CDR1 LNHDA, CDR2 SQIVND (reference sequence). The length of the CDR3 is 15 residues.

The rearrangement uses TRBV6-1 and TRBJ2-7; D ambiguous. Trimming took 5 bases from V and 4 from J, leaving 15 bases between them. Germline CDR1 MNHNS, CDR2 SASEGT. The length of the CDR3 is 14 residues. The CDR3 nucleotides are TGTGCCAGCAGTCGCACCACTTCCACGTACGAGCAGTACTTC. Translating gives CASSRTTSTYEQYF.

Worth noting for this clonotype: A read error may explain this, as a much larger clone is one base away. The rearrangement uses TRBV7-3 and TRBJ2-1; D is possibly TRBD2 (5 bases). The CDR3 has 15 residues. Germline V gives CDR1 SGHTA, CDR2 FQGTGA. The V and J ends lost 6 bases and 4 bases respectively, with 16 bases between them. CDR3 residues: CASSVRKTTYNEQFF. The CDR3, as DNA: TGTGCCAGCAGTGTACGGAAGACTACATACAATGAGCAGTTCTTC.

This clonotype occurred a few times. The V and J genes are TRBV18 and TRBJ2-6; D gene unclear. The length of the CDR3 is 16 residues. Trimming took 2 bases from V and 3 from J, leaving 11 bases between them. Looked up from germline, CDR1 is KGHSH and CDR2 is LQKENI. The CDR3 sequence: CASSPGVGNGANVLTF. The CDR3 nucleotides read TGTGCCAGCTCACCAGGTGTGGGAAATGGGGCCAACGTCCTGACTTTC.

This clonotype was detected ten times or more. Here the CDR3 reads CSAGVDRGTEAFF. CDR3 nucleotides: TGCAGTGCCGGAGTCGACCGGGGCACTGAAGCTTTCTTT. The J gene is TRBJ1-1, the V gene TRBV20-1; D gene uncertain. The V and J ends lost 6 bases and 4 bases respectively, with 15 bases between them. CDR1 DFQATT and CDR2 SNEGSKA come from the germline V gene (reference sequence). This CDR3 spans 13 amino acids.

The chain couples TRBV28 to TRBJ2-1; D gene ambiguous. Germline V gene lookup returns CDR1 MDHEN and CDR2 SYDVKM. CDR3 size: 13 residues. Trimming removed 10 bases from V and 1 base from J, with 11 bases in between. CDR3 DNA sequence: TGTGCCACCGGTGGAGTGTCCTACAATGAGCAGTTCTTC. Encoded protein: CATGGVSYNEQFF.

This clonotype was observed a few times. CDR3 in amino acids: CASSPGLATSYEQYF. CDR3 in DNA: TGTGCCAGCAGCCCGGGACTAGCAACCTCCTACGAGCAGTACTTC. This chain links TRBV12-3 or TRBV12-4 with TRBJ2-7; 9 bases align to TRBD2. After removal of 6 bases from V and 0 bases from J, the junction contained 6 bases not matched to a gene. This CDR3 contains 15 residues.

The chain combines TRBV20-1 with TRBJ2-7, with TRBD1 matching over 10 bases. With V trimmed by 6 bases and J by 4 bases, 3 bases remained unmatched. Germline V CDR1 and CDR2: DFQATT, SNEGSKA (reference sequence). The CDR3 has 12 residues. Written as DNA, the CDR3 is TGCAGTGCCGAGGACAGGGGGTACGAGCAGTACTTC. Protein product: CSAEDRGYEQYF.

This clonotype was seen many times. V gene TRBV27 combines with J gene TRBJ1-6; D is ambiguous. Germline V gene data show CDR1 as MNHEY and CDR2 as SMNVEV (reference sequence). CDR3 length equals 16 residues. V lost 1 base and J lost 6, with 13 bases in between. CDR3 nucleotide sequence: TGTGCCAGCAGTTTATTGGTGCCTAAGGGTAATTCACCCCTCCACTTT. Residues: CASSLLVPKGNSPLHF.